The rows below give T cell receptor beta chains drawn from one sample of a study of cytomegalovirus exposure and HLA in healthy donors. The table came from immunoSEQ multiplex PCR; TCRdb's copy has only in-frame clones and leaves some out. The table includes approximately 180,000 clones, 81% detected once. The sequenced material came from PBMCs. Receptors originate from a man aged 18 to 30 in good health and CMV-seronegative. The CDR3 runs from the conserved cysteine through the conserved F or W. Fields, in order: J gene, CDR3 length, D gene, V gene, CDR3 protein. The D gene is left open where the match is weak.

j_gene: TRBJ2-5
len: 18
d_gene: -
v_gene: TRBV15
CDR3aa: CATSREVPGPDSQETQYF

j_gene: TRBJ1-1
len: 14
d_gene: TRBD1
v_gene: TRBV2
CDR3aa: CASREGQRNTEAFF

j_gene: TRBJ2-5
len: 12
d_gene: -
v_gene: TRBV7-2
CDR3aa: CASSLYKETQYF

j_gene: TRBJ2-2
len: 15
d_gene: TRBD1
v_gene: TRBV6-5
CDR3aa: CASSYSMGQSGELFF

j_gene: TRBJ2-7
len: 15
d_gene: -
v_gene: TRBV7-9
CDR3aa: CASSLGVRGSYEQYF

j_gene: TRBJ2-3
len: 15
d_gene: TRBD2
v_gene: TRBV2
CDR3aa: CASSDPGGITDTQYF

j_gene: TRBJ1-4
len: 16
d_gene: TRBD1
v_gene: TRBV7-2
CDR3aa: CASSFSPGQGAEKLFF

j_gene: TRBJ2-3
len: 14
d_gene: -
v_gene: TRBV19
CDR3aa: CASSMQGRTDTQYF

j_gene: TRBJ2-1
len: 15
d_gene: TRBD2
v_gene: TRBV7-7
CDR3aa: CASSLGTSTYNEQFF

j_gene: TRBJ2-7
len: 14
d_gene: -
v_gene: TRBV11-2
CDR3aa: CASSPGTLPYEQYF

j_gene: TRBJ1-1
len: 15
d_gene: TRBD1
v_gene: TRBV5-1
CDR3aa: CASSPDTGANTEAFF

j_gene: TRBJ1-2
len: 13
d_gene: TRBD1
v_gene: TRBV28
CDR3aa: CASRPGQTYGYTF

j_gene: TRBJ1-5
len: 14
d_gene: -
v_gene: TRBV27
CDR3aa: CASSSGLYNQPQHF

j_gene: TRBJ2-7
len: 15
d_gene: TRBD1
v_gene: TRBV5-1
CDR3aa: CASSLSPGQNYEQYF

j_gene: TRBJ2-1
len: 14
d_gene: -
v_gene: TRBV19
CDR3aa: CASRERSSYNEQFF

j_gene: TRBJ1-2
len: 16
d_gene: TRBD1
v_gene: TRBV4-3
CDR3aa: CASNEGGDRGNYGYTF

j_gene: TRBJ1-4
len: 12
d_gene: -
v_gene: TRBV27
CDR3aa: CASSSGYKKLFF

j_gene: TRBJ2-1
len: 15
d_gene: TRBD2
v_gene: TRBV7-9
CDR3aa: CASSSSSGKYNEQFF

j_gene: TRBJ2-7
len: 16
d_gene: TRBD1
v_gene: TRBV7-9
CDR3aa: CSSSRLRDRGSHEQYF

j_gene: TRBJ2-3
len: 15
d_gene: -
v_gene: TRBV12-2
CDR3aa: CASRHRGGLPREQYF

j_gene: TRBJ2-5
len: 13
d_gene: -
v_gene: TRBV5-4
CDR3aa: CASSFRSTETQYF

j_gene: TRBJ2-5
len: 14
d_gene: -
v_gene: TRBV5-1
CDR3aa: CASSLGQGQETQYF

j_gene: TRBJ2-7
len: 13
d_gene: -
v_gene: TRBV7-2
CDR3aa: CASSLTVPYEQYF

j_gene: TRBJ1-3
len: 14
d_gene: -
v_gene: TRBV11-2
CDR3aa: CASSPHPAGNTIYF